The 18 T cell receptor beta chains listed next were all sequenced from one sample in a study of regulatory T cells in long-lasting Graves disease. Construction of TCR beta libraries relied on iRepertoire HTBI primers and on Arm-PCR targeting CDR3 regions. MiXCR, run by TCRdb on the multiplex PCR reads, gives a single entry per CDR3 protein. The sample includes some 500,000 distinct CDR3 sequences, about 16% of them seen just once. The time point: newly diagnosed GD, antithyroid drugs for less than 3 months. Extracted PBMC RNA gave rise to the TCR library. The same sample was also used in a study of T cells in Graves' hyperthyroidism and ophthalmopathy.

Sequences were derived from peripheral blood mononuclear cells (PBMCs), sampled at new diagnosis, from a patient treated with antithyroid drugs. The receptors shown here come from a woman aged 35-60 years with Graves disease.

The V and J genes are TRBV15 and TRBJ2-7; possibly TRBD1 for D (5 bases). The CDR3 runs to 13 residues. V was clipped by 3 bases and J by 5 bases, with 11 bases between them. From germline, CDR1 is LNHNV and CDR2 YYDKDF (reference sequence). CDR3 DNA sequence: TGTGCCACCAGCAGGTTCACACAGGACGAGCAGTACTTC. Translated: CATSRFTQDEQYF.

This clonotype occurred many times. This chain joins TRBV28 and TRBJ1-1; maybe TRBD1 (6 bases). Between the trimmed V and J ends, which lost 4 bases and 1 base, there was a span of 7 bases. CDR1 is MDHEN and CDR2 is SYDVKM in the germline V gene. This CDR3 has 13 amino acids. The CDR3 region has the DNA TGTGCCAGCAGTTACAGGGAGAACACTGAAGCTTTCTTT. Its protein product is CASSYRENTEAFF. Full variable domain (rest looked up from reference TRBV28 and TRBJ1-1): DVKVTQSSRYLVKRTGEKVFLECVQDMDHENMFWYRQDPGLGLRLIYFSYDVKMKEKGDIPEGYSVSREKKERFSLILESASTNQTSMYLCASSYRENTEAFFGQGTRLTVV.

This clonotype has only a few counts. At one of its ends the junction is not consistent with the germline gene, which may arise from a read error. The chain is built from TRBV12-5 and TRBJ2-1; D not certain. The CDR3 spans 13 residues. Germline V CDR1 and CDR2: LGHNT, FRNRAP. The CDR3 DNA sequence: TGTGCTAGTGGTCAAATGATCTACGATGAGCAGTTCTTC. This codes for CASGQMIYDEQFF.

This clonotype appeared many times. The gene calls are TRBV20-1 and TRBJ1-2; 8 bases are a match to TRBD1. CDR1 is DFQATT, CDR2 SNEGSKA, per germline (reference sequence). This CDR3 comprises 14 residues. V lost 5 bases, J lost 4 bases, and 9 bases stayed unmatched. CDR3 sequence: CSASPGTGGYGYTF. The CDR3, as DNA: TGCAGTGCTTCACCCGGGACAGGAGGCTATGGCTACACCTTC.

A remark on this clonotype: A much larger clone is a single base away; this may be a read error. V usage is TRBV11-3 and J usage is TRBJ2-5; D gene ambiguous. The CDR3 loop spans 15 amino acids. CDR1 and CDR2 from the germline V gene are SGHNT and YENEEA. CDR3 amino acids: CARSLPLPKSETQYF. The DNA of the CDR3 is TGTGCCAGAAGCTTACCCCTACCTAAGTCCGAGACCCAGTACTTC.

Turning to this clonotype: At one end, the junction sequence differs from germline, possibly due to a read error. This chain connects TRBV3-1 to TRBJ2-7; the D gene is possibly TRBD1 (5 bases). The germline V gene encodes CDR1 LGHDT and CDR2 YNNKEL (reference sequence). This CDR3 has 12 residues. The CDR3 loop is CAGSPNRNEQYF. The CDR3 bases are TGTGCCGGCAGCCCTAACAGGAACGAGCAGTACTTC.

Details on this clonotype: This may be a read error: a much more frequent sequence differs by one nucleotide. The chain carries TRBV12-3 or TRBV12-4 and TRBJ1-2, with TRBD1 as a possible D gene (6 bases). This CDR3 has 14 residues. CDR3 protein: CAGSLTGLGYGYTF. CDR3 coding DNA: TGTGCCGGCAGTTTGACAGGTTTAGGCTATGGCTACACCTTC.

At least ten counts were recorded for this clonotype. The gene calls are TRBV18 and TRBJ2-3; D possibly corresponds to TRBD2 (6 bases). V lost 5 bases to trimming and J lost 6 bases, with 12 bases between them. This CDR3 contains 13 residues. From germline, CDR1 is KGHSH and CDR2 LQKENI. The CDR3 is CASSGRGKDTQYF. The CDR3, as DNA: TGTGCCAGCTCAGGCCGGGGGAAGGATACGCAGTATTTT.

This clonotype was detected many times. The rearrangement joins TRBV3-1 to TRBJ1-1; unclear D gene. This CDR3 spans 13 amino acids. Germline CDR1 reads LGHDT; CDR2 reads YNNKEL (reference sequence). The V and J ends lost 8 bases and 3 bases respectively, with 13 bases between them. CDR3 in amino acids: CASQRGRDTEAFF. The DNA for the CDR3 is TGTGCCAGCCAGCGGGGTAGGGACACTGAAGCTTTCTTT.

This clonotype has a count of ten or more. The V call is TRBV5-5, the J call TRBJ1-1, with TRBD1 matching 9 bases. Per the germline V gene, CDR1 is SGHKS and CDR2 is YYEKEE (reference sequence). This CDR3 has 13 amino acids. V lost 4 bases, J lost 7 bases, and 5 bases stayed unmatched. The DNA for the CDR3 is TGTGCCAGCAGCCTCCGACAGGGGGGTGAAGCTTTCTTT. Translating gives CASSLRQGGEAFF.

This clonotype was seen at least ten times. This chain's CDR3 is CASKGQAAEKLFF. The CDR3 DNA follows: TGTGCCAGCAAGGGACAGGCCGCTGAAAAACTGTTTTTT. The genes are TRBV2 and TRBJ1-4; TRBD1 matches 8 bases. Per the germline V gene, CDR1 is SNHLY and CDR2 is FYNNEI. Unmatched junction bases numbered 5, after V lost 7 bases and J lost 7 bases. CDR3 size: 13 residues. Full variable domain (remainder filled in from reference TRBV2 and TRBJ1-4): EPEVTQTPSHQVTQMGQEVILRCVPISNHLYFYWYRQILGQKVEFLVSFYNNEISEKSEIFDDQFSVERPDGSNFTLKIRSTKLEDSAMYFCASKGQAAEKLFFGSGTQLSVL.

This clonotype occurred a few times. The chain joins TRBV27 to TRBJ2-2; 10 bases align to TRBD2. V lost 8 bases and J lost 6; bases outside the gene matches: 9. Germline loops: CDR1 MNHEY, CDR2 SMNVEV (reference sequence). CDR3 length equals 15 residues. The CDR3 DNA reads TGTGCCAGCGGAAAGAAAGCGGGGGGGCCCGGGGAGCTGTTTTTT. Protein: CASGKKAGGPGELFF.

The V call is TRBV10-1, the J call TRBJ2-3; 10 nucleotides agree with TRBD2. The J segment lost 1 base and the V segment lost 0 bases, leaving 1 base of the junction unmatched. This CDR3 spans 16 amino acids. Looked up from germline, CDR1 is WNHNN and CDR2 is SYGVQD (reference sequence). CDR3 DNA sequence: TGCGCCAGCAGTGAGTCGAGCGGGGGGGGCACAGATACGCAGTATTTT. It translates to CASSESSGGGTDTQYF.

This clonotype was observed a few times. The genes are TRBV20-1 and TRBJ2-1, with D perhaps TRBD1 (5 bases). V dropped 6 bases and J dropped 5 bases, with 20 bases sitting between them. The CDR3 is 15 amino acids. Looked up from germline, CDR1 is DFQATT and CDR2 is SNEGSKA (reference sequence). CDR3 DNA: TGCAGTGCCGAGAAGGGGTCCTTCTGGGACAATGAGCAGTTCTTC. Its translation: CSAEKGSFWDNEQFF.

There are many counts of this clonotype. V is TRBV2 and J is TRBJ1-5; the D gene is possibly TRBD1 (6 bases). Trimming shortened V by 6 bases and J by 11 bases, and 23 bases separated the two germline ends. The CDR3 consists of 15 residues. Germline loops: CDR1 SNHLY, CDR2 FYNNEI. CDR3 DNA: TGTGCCAGCAGGAGGACAGCCAATATCAATCAAGCCCAGCATTTT. Translating it yields CASRRTANINQAQHF. Drawing the rest from reference TRBV2 and TRBJ1-5, the complete variable domain is EPEVTQTPSHQVTQMGQEVILRCVPISNHLYFYWYRQILGQKVEFLVSFYNNEISEKSEIFDDQFSVERPDGSNFTLKIRSTKLEDSAMYFCASRRTANINQAQHFGDGTRLSIL.

This clonotype was observed many times. The genes are TRBV19 and TRBJ2-5, with 8 positions matching TRBD1. The CDR3 is made up of 13 amino acids. The germline V gene has CDR1 LNHDA and CDR2 SQIVND (reference sequence). Trimming took 6 bases from V and 5 from J; bases not matched to a gene: 5. Here the CDR3 DNA reads TGTGCCAGTAGACAGACAGGGGTGGAGACCCAGTACTTC. Amino acid sequence: CASRQTGVETQYF.

This clonotype came up many times. This sequence joins TRBV18 and TRBJ1-1, with a possible D match to TRBD1 (5 bases). This CDR3 spans 12 amino acids. The ends were cut back, 6 bases at V and 7 bases at J, with 12 bases in the middle. From germline, CDR1 is KGHSH and CDR2 LQKENI. CDR3 nucleotide sequence: TGTGCCAGCTCCGGGACTGAAATTGAAGCTTTCTTT. The encoded protein is CASSGTEIEAFF.

This clonotype was picked up a small number of times. The J gene is TRBJ2-2, the V gene TRBV2; no reliable D call. Germline-derived CDR1 and CDR2 are SNHLY and FYNNEI. The V end was cut by 8 bases, the J end by 6 bases, with 25 bases between. This CDR3 has 17 amino acids. The CDR3 protein is CASSPRPVGSRSGELFF. For the CDR3, the DNA is TGTGCCAGCTCTCCCCGGCCGGTGGGCAGCAGATCCGGGGAGCTGTTTTTT.